This T cell receptor beta chain comes out of a study of shared T cell receptors in the human thymus. Libraries were prepared by immunoSEQ multiplex PCR; TCRdb keeps only in-frame clonotypes and omits some of them. The sample contains roughly 700,000 clones, 85% to 90% of which appear only once. Deletions cut 4 bases from V and 5 bases from J, with 25 bases between. Germline values: CDR1 SGHDT, CDR2 YYEEEE. The CDR3 has 18 residues. The sample also formed part of further work on human thymus T cells. As that report states: Healthy Finnish infants undergoing corrective surgery for congenital heart defects were the donors. Resections obtained during corrective heart surgery supplied the thymus tissue. Related research has reported that thymic repertoires overlap highly among unrelated individuals.

This sequence originates from a boy in the first two years of life with a congenital heart defect. The sequencing sample was made of thymocytes. The chain carries TRBV5-6 and TRBJ2-1; possibly TRBD2 for D (5 bases). Here the CDR3 DNA reads TGTGCCAGCAGCCGGGAAAGATCAGGAGAACTCCCGAACAATGAGCAGTTCTTC. Protein sequence: CASSRERSGELPNNEQFF.